The 12 T cell receptor beta chains given below trace back to one sample, sequenced in a study of shared clonotypes between healthy human individuals. The repertoire was sequenced with immunoSEQ multiplex PCR; TCRdb's copy has only in-frame clones and lacks some. The sample holds about 2 million clones, roughly 95% seen once. Naive CD8 isolation took CD45RO-negative cells positively selected for CCR7 and excluded terminally differentiated effector memory CD45RA+ cells. The sequenced material came from naive CD8+ T cells sorted from blood. The receptors originated from a man aged 18 to 35 in good health.

The CDR3 sequence is CASSSSLTTSSYEQYF. CDR3 coding DNA: TGTGCCAGCAGCTCCAGTTTGACAACTTCATCCTACGAGCAGTACTTC. This chain joins TRBV5-5 and TRBJ2-7; the D is unclear. Trimming pared 3 bases from V and 1 base from J, leaving 17 bases between. The CDR3 extends over 16 amino acids. Germline V lookup: CDR1 SGHKS, CDR2 YYEKEE (reference sequence).

The rearrangement links TRBV2 to TRBJ2-7, with 8 bases that match TRBD2. This CDR3 region has 14 residues. CDR1 and CDR2 (germline): SNHLY, FYNNEI. CDR3 nucleotides: TGTGTTTCGGGGCTAGCGGGCAGCAGGGGCGAGCAGTACTTC. Its protein product is CVSGLAGSRGEQYF.

This sequence joins TRBV4-1 and TRBJ2-1; tentative D call: TRBD2 (5 bases). The CDR3 runs to 16 residues. The V and J ends lost 6 bases and 3 bases respectively, with 18 bases between them. The germline V gene encodes CDR1 MGHRA and CDR2 YSYEKL. The CDR3: CASRSRTESIYNEQFF. CDR3 in DNA: TGCGCCAGCAGATCCCGGACTGAAAGTATCTACAATGAGCAGTTCTTC.

This chain joins TRBV28 and TRBJ2-1; TRBD1 is a possible D gene (5 bases). CDR3 size: 16 residues. Germline V CDR1 and CDR2: MDHEN, SYDVKM. The V end lost 5 bases, the J end lost 2 bases, and 16 bases lay between the germline ends. CDR3: CASSLAVWGPYNEQFF. The CDR3 DNA follows: TGTGCCAGCAGTCTTGCCGTTTGGGGCCCCTACAATGAGCAGTTCTTC.

The CDR3 nucleotides are TGTGCCAGCAGTTTAAGTAGGGGGAACATTCAGTACTTC. Residues: CASSLSRGNIQYF. This sequence joins TRBV27 and TRBJ2-4; tentatively, D is TRBD1 (6 bases). The CDR3 spans 13 residues. Trimming removed 2 bases from V and 7 bases from J, with 9 bases in between. CDR1 is MNHEY, CDR2 SMNVEV, per germline (reference sequence).

A word on this clone: This sample also contains other DNA sequences that code for the same CDR3. The chain is built from TRBV6-5 and TRBJ2-1, with 14 bases fitting TRBD2. Germline V gene lookup returns CDR1 MNHEY and CDR2 SVGAGI. The CDR3 consists of 13 residues. Trimming at V came to 8 bases and at J to 8 bases, leaving 2 bases not matched to a gene. For the CDR3, the DNA is TGTGCCAGCGGGACTAGCGGGAGCGATGAGCAGTTCTTC. This gives the protein CASGTSGSDEQFF.

The J gene is TRBJ2-7, the V gene TRBV7-9; D assignment may be TRBD1 or TRBD2 (6 bases each). Germline CDR1 and CDR2: SEHNR and FQNEAQ (reference sequence). This CDR3 region has 14 residues. V was pared by 5 bases and J by 1 base, with 12 bases between. CDR3 amino acids: CASSTGATSYEQYF. In DNA, the CDR3 is TGTGCCAGCAGCACGGGGGCCACATCCTACGAGCAGTACTTC.

The gene calls are TRBV7-9 and TRBJ2-3; the match to TRBD1 covers 9 bases. Germline loops: CDR1 SEHNR, CDR2 FQNEAQ (reference sequence). Germline trimming cut 5 bases from V and 1 base from J; bases unmatched to any gene: 4. CDR3 size: 15 residues. The CDR3 protein is CASSNDRGGTDTQYF. The DNA for the CDR3 is TGTGCCAGCAGCAACGACAGGGGGGGCACAGATACGCAGTATTTT.

V and J are TRBV7-8 and TRBJ2-5; 9 bases line up with TRBD1. V was clipped by 7 bases and J by 5 bases; unmatched bases: 8. The CDR3 length is 14 residues. Germline values: CDR1 SGHVS, CDR2 FQNEAQ. CDR3 amino acids: CASTQGTGWETQYF. The CDR3 DNA reads as TGTGCCAGCACCCAGGGGACAGGGTGGGAGACCCAGTACTTC.

The chain recombines TRBV2 with TRBJ2-1, with TRBD1 matching 12 bases. Germline loops: CDR1 SNHLY, CDR2 FYNNEI. CDR3 size: 16 residues. V lost 6 bases to trimming and J lost 3 bases; unmatched junction nucleotides: 6. Here the CDR3 reads CASSTGQGAYYNEQFF. Here the CDR3 DNA reads TGTGCCAGCAGCACGGGACAGGGGGCCTACTACAATGAGCAGTTCTTC.

The chain has TRBV6-5 and TRBJ1-5, with D possibly matching TRBD1 (5 bases). Trimming removed 6 bases at V and 7 bases at J, with 19 bases between. The germline V gene has CDR1 MNHEY and CDR2 SVGAGI. This CDR3 has 15 residues. The CDR3 DNA sequence: TGTGCCAGCAGGCCCTACTCGGGGGTGGGGCAGCCCCAGCATTTT. This codes for CASRPYSGVGQPQHF.

The chain combines TRBV4-3 with TRBJ2-5; unclear D gene. V was cut by 4 bases and J by 3 bases, with 9 bases left in between. Germline V gives CDR1 LGHNA, CDR2 YSLEER. The CDR3 has 13 residues. CDR3 nucleotide sequence: TGCGCCAGCAGCCGACACACCGAAGAGACCCAGTACTTC. Its protein is CASSRHTEETQYF.